Each of the 7 T cell receptor beta chains below was sequenced from the same sample in a study of cytotoxic CD8 clonotypes in ibrutinib-treated CLL. Profiled with immunoSEQ multiplex PCR; TCRdb holds only in-frame clones, not every one. There are about 300,000 clones in the sample; about 72% occur only once, and approximately 5.6% lies in the top ten. The specimen comprised PBMCs, sampled at disease progression, from a patient treated with ibrutinib. The receptors come from a human donor with chronic lymphocytic leukemia.

This chain links TRBV18 with TRBJ2-6; unclear D gene. V was pared by 2 bases and J by 0 bases, with 14 bases between. The CDR3 runs 18 residues. Germline lookup yields CDR1 KGHSH and CDR2 LQKENI. CDR3 residues: CASSPKDSGSSGANVLTF. Here the CDR3 DNA reads TGTGCCAGCTCACCAAAAGATTCCGGCAGCTCTGGGGCCAACGTCCTGACTTTC.

The genes are TRBV6-5 and TRBJ2-3, with D unresolved. The CDR3 is 16 amino acids. The V and J ends lost 2 bases and 2 bases respectively, with 14 bases between them. CDR1 and CDR2 (germline): MNHEY, SVGAGI. In DNA, the CDR3 is TGTGCCAGCAGTTACCGAACCAGTGGCGACACAGATACGCAGTATTTT. This encodes CASSYRTSGDTDTQYF.

The chain couples TRBV15 to TRBJ2-3, with 12 bases that match TRBD2. Germline V gene data show CDR1 as LNHNV and CDR2 as YYDKDF (reference sequence). V was clipped by 2 bases and J by 2 bases; unmatched bases: 2. The CDR3 is made up of 16 amino acids. CDR3 region: CATSRLAGGNTDTQYF. CDR3 DNA sequence: TGTGCCACCAGCAGACTAGCGGGGGGGAACACAGATACGCAGTATTTT.

In this sample, this clone turned up a few times. The chain links TRBV10-3 to TRBJ1-5; D not certain. Germline-derived CDR1 and CDR2 are ENHRY and SYGVKD. There are 14 residues in the CDR3. Deletions cut 2 bases from V and 0 bases from J, with 5 bases between. The chain's CDR3 is CAISEVGSNQPQHF. CDR3 DNA: TGTGCCATCAGTGAGGTGGGTAGCAATCAGCCCCAGCATTTT.

This chain joins TRBV6-6 and TRBJ1-1, with D perhaps TRBD1 (6 bases). Germline V lookup: CDR1 MNHNY, CDR2 SVGAGI (reference sequence). This CDR3 has 14 amino acids. V was shortened by 2 bases and J by 1 base, with 8 bases between the two germline ends. CDR3 protein: CASSYVTGNTEAFF. Here the CDR3 DNA reads TGTGCCAGCAGTTACGTGACAGGGAACACTGAAGCTTTCTTT.

The genes are TRBV27 and TRBJ2-1, with a possible D match to TRBD2 (6 bases). CDR3 size: 15 residues. V was pared by 2 bases and J by 8 bases, with 16 bases between. Germline CDR1 is MNHEY and CDR2 is SMNVEV (reference sequence). CDR3 nucleotide sequence: TGTGCCAGCAGTTTAGGGGCGGGGTTCGGTCATGAGCAGTTCTTC. This sequence encodes CASSLGAGFGHEQFF.

The chain has TRBV27 and TRBJ2-2; 12 positions match TRBD1. This CDR3 spans 17 amino acids. The V gene end was trimmed by 2 bases and the J gene end by 5 bases; junction bases not matched to a gene: 6. In germline, CDR1 is MNHEY, CDR2 SMNVEV (reference sequence). CDR3 loop: CASSLLGQGARTGELFF. The CDR3 region has the DNA TGTGCCAGCAGTTTACTGGGACAGGGGGCAAGGACCGGGGAGCTGTTTTTT.